This TCR beta chain was identified in a study of graft-versus-host responses after intestinal transplantation. Study background: Multivisceral, liver-intestinal, or isolated intestinal transplants were given to recipients. Study results and limitations: Recipient marrow harbored GvH clones, some of which surfaced first in ileum or blood. Levels of circulating GvH clones at their peak were associated with early post-transplant HvG declines. High graft-versus-host to host-versus-graft clonal ratios were found in allografts of patients who had graft-donor T cell macrochimerism.

Assay used: immunoSEQ multiplex PCR; TCRdb lists only in-frame clones, some missing. This sample has about 15,000 clones, with around 63% found just once. Processing of graft tissue released intraepithelial and lamina propria lymphocytes. This clone was found a few times. Its antigen is unknown. CDR3 length: 13 amino acids. V lost 2 bases and J lost 0, with 4 bases in between. The germline V gene encodes CDR1 MNHNY and CDR2 SVGAGI (reference sequence). J is TRBJ1-2 and V is TRBV6-6; no firm D call. The sequence was obtained from a human patient who received an intestinal transplant, so some T cells may come from the graft donor. Here the sequenced sample was ileum tissue, taken 524 days after transplant. CDR3: CASSYEANYGYTF. The CDR3 bases are TGTGCCAGCAGTTACGAGGCTAACTATGGCTACACCTTC.